Shown below are 23 T cell receptor beta chains from a single sample sequenced in a study of shared clonotypes between healthy human individuals. Generated by immunoSEQ multiplex PCR, the TCRdb table keeps only in-frame clones and is missing some. The data show nearly 750,000 clones, over 55% seen once. The sample taken for sequencing was memory CD4+ T cells sorted from blood. Documented subset: CD45RA-negative fraction. The receptors shown here come from a woman in her 30s in good health.

J is TRBJ2-1 and V is TRBV7-2; a weak D match, TRBD2 (5 bases). The V and J ends lost 4 bases and 3 bases respectively, with 7 bases between them. CDR3 length: 13 amino acids. Looked up from germline, CDR1 is SGHTA and CDR2 is FQGNSA. CDR3: CASSSDYYNEQFF. The DNA for the CDR3 is TGTGCCAGCAGCTCTGACTACTACAATGAGCAGTTCTTC.

The V and J genes are TRBV25-1 and TRBJ2-5, with D hard to call. Trimming removed 0 bases from V and 2 bases from J, with 16 bases in between. This CDR3 has 17 amino acids. CDR1 and CDR2 (germline): MGHDK, SYGVNS. The CDR3 DNA is TGTGCCAGCAGTGAATATCAAGGTGGCAAACATCAAGAGACCCAGTACTTC. Translation gives CASSEYQGGKHQETQYF.

The chain employs TRBV19 and TRBJ2-3, with TRBD1 as a possible D gene (5 bases). The V gene lost 6 bases and the J gene lost 3 bases, with 13 bases spanning the gap. The V gene's germline CDR1 is LNHDA and CDR2 SQIVND (reference sequence). The CDR3 spans 14 residues. The CDR3 DNA sequence: TGTGCCAGTAGAGCAGGGTCTGGGACAGATACGCAGTATTTT. Translation gives CASRAGSGTDTQYF.

This clone was seen many times. The V gene is TRBV19, the J gene TRBJ2-2; unclear D gene. Germline V lookup: CDR1 LNHDA, CDR2 SQIVND (reference sequence). V lost 6 bases, J lost 0 bases, and 5 bases lay in between. CDR3 length: 13 residues. CDR3 in DNA: TGTGCCAGTAGGATTACGAACACCGGGGAGCTGTTTTTT. It codes for CASRITNTGELFF.

This clone occurred a few times. The chain joins TRBV9 to TRBJ2-7; D not resolved. Per the germline V gene, CDR1 is SGDLS and CDR2 is YYNGEE. This CDR3 has 12 amino acids. The V end was cut by 5 bases, the J end by 4 bases, with 10 bases between. The CDR3 region is CASSPRAYEQYF. The CDR3 coding sequence is TGTGCCAGCAGTCCTCGGGCTTACGAGCAGTACTTC.

The rearrangement joins TRBV7-9 to TRBJ1-4, with D possibly being TRBD1 (5 bases). There are 14 residues in the CDR3. The germline V gene encodes CDR1 SEHNR and CDR2 FQNEAQ (reference sequence). V was pared by 5 bases and J by 4 bases, with 11 bases between. The CDR3 sequence is CASSVGGINEKLFF. The CDR3 DNA follows: TGTGCCAGCAGCGTGGGGGGGATTAATGAAAAACTGTTTTTT. Full variable domain (remainder filled in from reference TRBV7-9 and TRBJ1-4): DTGVSQNPRHKITKRGQNVTFRCDPISEHNRLYWYRQTLGQGPEFLTYFQNEAQLEKSRLLSDRFSAERPKGSFSTLEIQRTEQGDSAMYLCASSVGGINEKLFFGSGTQLSVL.

This chain uses TRBV10-3 with TRBJ1-4, with D maybe TRBD1 (6 bases). V dropped 10 bases and J dropped 8 bases, with 14 bases sitting between them. The CDR3 is made up of 12 amino acids. Germline V gene data show CDR1 as ENHRY and CDR2 as SYGVKD. The CDR3 DNA is TGTGCCACCAGGGGTTTCGGGGAAAAACTGTTTTTT. Protein: CATRGFGEKLFF.

V and J are TRBV7-8 and TRBJ1-2, with TRBD1 identical over 12 bases. CDR3 size: 17 residues. Germline V gene sequence: CDR1 SGHVS, CDR2 FQNEAQ. Trimming removed 5 bases from V and 7 bases from J; junction bases left unmatched: 14. CDR3 bases: TGTGCCAGCAGCCCTACCCGGGACAGGGGGCGGAGCGGTGGCTACACCTTC. This sequence encodes CASSPTRDRGRSGGYTF.

The CDR3 DNA sequence: TGTGCCAGCAGCCAAGGGCAAAACACTGAAGCTTTCTTT. Translation gives CASSQGQNTEAFF. The chain recombines TRBV7-3 with TRBJ1-1; D unresolved. The CDR3 sequence is 13 residues long. Germline V gene data show CDR1 as SGHTA and CDR2 as FQGTGA. The ends were cut back, 5 bases at V and 2 bases at J, with 9 bases in the middle.

The genes are TRBV27 and TRBJ1-5; D remains ambiguous. Trimming shortened V by 4 bases and J by 1 base, and 11 bases separated the two germline ends. Germline lookup yields CDR1 MNHEY and CDR2 SMNVEV (reference sequence). The CDR3 has 15 residues. CDR3 sequence: CASSSGRASNQPQHF. In nucleotides, the CDR3 is TGTGCCAGCAGTTCCGGACGAGCCAGCAATCAGCCCCAGCATTTT.

The chain has TRBV27 and TRBJ1-5, with no clear D. Trimming took 4 bases from V and 3 from J, leaving 7 bases between them. Germline-derived CDR1 and CDR2 are MNHEY and SMNVEV (reference sequence). This CDR3 has 13 amino acids. The CDR3 DNA is TGTGCCAGCAGTTACCAGTACAATCAGCCCCAGCATTTT. Translation gives CASSYQYNQPQHF.

This chain links TRBV6-5 with TRBJ2-6; unclear D gene. The CDR3 has 14 amino acids. Trimming cost V 4 bases and J 2 bases, with 6 bases left between them. Germline-derived CDR1 and CDR2 are MNHEY and SVGAGI. As DNA, the CDR3 is TGTGCCAGCAGTTGGGTTACTGGGGCCAACGTCCTGACTTTC. Translating gives CASSWVTGANVLTF.

The gene calls are TRBV28 and TRBJ1-1; D not certain. Per the germline V gene, CDR1 is MDHEN and CDR2 is SYDVKM. CDR3 size: 13 residues. Trimming stripped 8 bases from V and 2 bases from J, with 12 bases between. CDR3 sequence (DNA): TGTGCCAGCGAAAGACCTCTTAACACTGAAGCTTTCTTT. This codes for CASERPLNTEAFF.

This clone occurred once. The rearrangement uses TRBV5-1 and TRBJ2-5, with TRBD2 matching over 9 bases. This CDR3 is built from 16 residues. In germline, CDR1 is SGHRS, CDR2 YFSETQ. Unmatched junction bases numbered 4, after V lost 0 bases and J lost 1 base. CDR3 coding DNA: TGCGCCAGCAGCTTGGGGGCTAGCGGGACCCAAGAGACCCAGTACTTC. Its translation is CASSLGASGTQETQYF.

The V gene is TRBV2, the J gene TRBJ2-3; 8 positions match TRBD1. V gave up 8 bases and J gave up 4 bases; unmatched junction bases: 8. CDR3 length equals 14 residues. Germline CDR1 reads SNHLY; CDR2 reads FYNNEI. The CDR3: CASAPEQGADTQYF. The CDR3 DNA sequence: TGTGCCAGCGCTCCGGAACAGGGGGCAGATACGCAGTATTTT.

This clone was detected once. This chain's CDR3 is CASSLGGLGGEETQYF. The CDR3 DNA reads as TGTGCCAGCAGCCTGGGAGGGCTCGGGGGGGAAGAGACCCAGTACTTC. This chain uses TRBV11-3 with TRBJ2-5; TRBD2 aligns across 8 bases. The V gene end was trimmed by 5 bases and the J gene end by 3 bases; junction bases not matched to a gene: 11. The germline V gene encodes CDR1 SGHNT and CDR2 YENEEA. The CDR3 spans 16 residues.

Note on this clone: Different DNA sequences within this sample yield the same CDR3. The chain joins TRBV28 to TRBJ1-5; D perhaps matches TRBD1 (6 bases). V was cut by 3 bases and J by 2 bases, with 11 bases left in between. The CDR3 totals 15 residues. Germline-derived CDR1 and CDR2 are MDHEN and SYDVKM. In DNA, the CDR3 is TGTGCCAGCAGTTTGAGCAGGGGTGGCAATCAGCCCCAGCATTTT. Protein: CASSLSRGGNQPQHF. Combining the CDR3 with reference TRBV28 and TRBJ1-5 gives the whole variable domain DVKVTQSSRYLVKRTGEKVFLECVQDMDHENMFWYRQDPGLGLRLIYFSYDVKMKEKGDIPEGYSVSREKKERFSLILESASTNQTSMYLCASSLSRGGNQPQHFGDGTRLSIL.

DNA for the CDR3: TGTGCCAGCACCCTAAGCCCTGTCGGCAGCAATCAGCCCCAGCATTTT. It codes for CASTLSPVGSNQPQHF. The chain uses TRBV16 and TRBJ1-5; D unclear. Trimming left V 7 bases short and J 1 base short, with 17 bases between. The CDR3 has 16 amino acids. Germline assignment: CDR1 KGHSY and CDR2 FQNENV.

V usage is TRBV7-3 and J usage is TRBJ1-1; D is unresolved. The CDR3 has 13 amino acids. The V gene's germline CDR1 is SGHTA and CDR2 FQGTGA. The V end was cut by 5 bases, the J end by 2 bases, with 9 bases between. The CDR3 loop reads CASSHTVNTEAFF. The CDR3 DNA is TGTGCCAGCAGCCACACAGTCAACACTGAAGCTTTCTTT.

V gene TRBV5-4 combines with J gene TRBJ2-7; 7 bases are shared with TRBD1. V gave up 2 bases and J gave up 2 bases; unmatched junction bases: 7. Germline V gene lookup returns CDR1 SGHNT and CDR2 YYREEE (reference sequence). CDR3 length: 15 residues. CDR3 in DNA: TGTGCCAGCAGCTTCGACAGGGCCGTTACCTACGAGCAGTACTTC. It yields the protein CASSFDRAVTYEQYF.

This clone was detected once. This chain uses TRBV28 with TRBJ2-7, with 7 bases that match TRBD1. The CDR3 runs 13 residues. Germline V gene data show CDR1 as MDHEN and CDR2 as SYDVKM. V shed 6 bases, J shed 3 bases, and the junction held 5 bases outside the gene matches. CDR3 DNA sequence: TGTGCCAGCAGAAAAGACAGGGACTACGAGCAGTACTTC. This encodes CASRKDRDYEQYF.

The chain employs TRBV6-1 and TRBJ1-5, with D possibly matching TRBD1 (6 bases). Trimming removed 3 bases at V and 1 base at J, with 25 bases between. There are 20 residues in the CDR3. Germline-derived CDR1 and CDR2 are MNHNS and SASEGT. CDR3 DNA: TGTGCCAGCAGTGACACCGGGGGGGCGGGTAAGCTTGTGAGCAATCAGCCCCAGCATTTT. It codes for CASSDTGGAGKLVSNQPQHF.

The gene calls are TRBV28 and TRBJ2-7, with a weak D call TRBD2 (5 bases). V lost 6 bases, J lost 3 bases, and 18 bases lay in between. This CDR3 is built from 15 residues. CDR1 is MDHEN and CDR2 is SYDVKM in the germline V gene. The DNA of the CDR3 is TGTGCCAGCAGCCCCGCCCTGGGCAGCGGCTACGAGCAGTACTTC. Its translation: CASSPALGSGYEQYF.